Listed below are T cell receptor beta chains from one sample, sequenced in a study of cytotoxic CD8 clonotypes in ibrutinib-treated CLL. TCRdb's copy holds only in-frame clones and misses some; the assay was immunoSEQ multiplex PCR. The data show fewer than 400,000 clones, with roughly two thirds seen just once and around 6.3% held by the top ten. The material sequenced was PBMCs, taken after 36 months of ibrutinib treatment. These receptors all stem from a human donor with chronic lymphocytic leukemia. The CDR3 runs from the conserved cysteine through the conserved F or W. The order of the fields is V gene, D gene, clone size, CDR3 length, J gene, CDR3 DNA, CDR3 protein. The D gene is left open where the match is weak. Clone size, where shown, is once, few, many, or a class for clones that have expanded.

v_gene: TRBV11-2; d_gene: .; abundance: .; len: 14; j_gene: TRBJ2-7; CDR3nt: TGTGCCAGCAGACTCGGACACGTGGTCTACGAGCAGTACTTC; CDR3aa: CASRLGHVVYEQYF
v_gene: TRBV7-9; d_gene: .; abundance: .; len: 15; j_gene: TRBJ2-4; CDR3nt: TGTGCCAGCAGCTCTAACGTCCGGGGGCGGGGCATTCAGTACTTC; CDR3aa: CASSSNVRGRGIQYF
v_gene: TRBV20-1; d_gene: .; abundance: .; len: 11; j_gene: TRBJ1-1; CDR3nt: TGCAGTGCTCACAGCCACACTGAAGCTTTCTTT; CDR3aa: CSAHSHTEAFF
v_gene: TRBV28; d_gene: .; abundance: .; len: 14; j_gene: TRBJ2-5; CDR3nt: TGTGCCAGCAGCCGCAATGACTTCCAAGAGACCCAGTACTTC; CDR3aa: CASSRNDFQETQYF
v_gene: TRBV4-3; d_gene: TRBD2; abundance: .; len: 16; j_gene: TRBJ2-1; CDR3nt: TGCGCCAGCAGCCAAGAGGCTAGCGGGGCCTACAATGAGCAGTTCTTC; CDR3aa: CASSQEASGAYNEQFF
v_gene: TRBV6-5; d_gene: .; abundance: once; len: 13; j_gene: TRBJ2-1; CDR3nt: TGTGCCACCCTGACTAGGCCCTACAATGAGCAGTTCTTC; CDR3aa: CATLTRPYNEQFF
v_gene: TRBV19; d_gene: .; abundance: .; len: 13; j_gene: TRBJ2-1; CDR3nt: TGTGCCAGTAGTGTGAGTAGGCGCAATGAGCAGTTCTTC; CDR3aa: CASSVSRRNEQFF
v_gene: TRBV7-3; d_gene: TRBD2; abundance: .; len: 15; j_gene: TRBJ2-1; CDR3nt: TGTGCCAGCAGCTCGGGGACTAGCGTTGACAATGAGCAGTTCTTC; CDR3aa: CASSSGTSVDNEQFF
v_gene: TRBV6-1; d_gene: .; abundance: .; len: 14; j_gene: TRBJ2-7; CDR3nt: TGTGCCAGCAAACGCTCAGGGATCTCCTACGAGCAGTACTTC; CDR3aa: CASKRSGISYEQYF
v_gene: TRBV7-2; d_gene: .; abundance: .; len: 15; j_gene: TRBJ1-2; CDR3nt: TGTGCCAGCAGCTCCCCGAGTCGGGCAGGGTATGGCTACACCTTC; CDR3aa: CASSSPSRAGYGYTF
v_gene: TRBV6-1; d_gene: .; abundance: .; len: 14; j_gene: TRBJ1-1; CDR3nt: TGTGCCAGCAGTAGCGGAGGGGGAGCGGCTGAAGCTTTCTTT; CDR3aa: CASSSGGGAAEAFF
v_gene: TRBV5-1; d_gene: .; abundance: once; len: 15; j_gene: TRBJ1-2; CDR3nt: TGCGCCAGCAGCTTGGGTGACGGACTGTACTATGGCTACACCTTC; CDR3aa: CASSLGDGLYYGYTF
v_gene: TRBV7-2; d_gene: TRBD1; abundance: .; len: 13; j_gene: TRBJ2-5; CDR3nt: TGTGCCAGCAGCTTCCCAGGGGGAAAGACCCAGTACTTC; CDR3aa: CASSFPGGKTQYF
v_gene: TRBV5-4; d_gene: .; abundance: .; len: 14; j_gene: TRBJ1-2; CDR3nt: TGTGCCAGCACTCAGGGGCAAGGGGACTATGGCTACACCTTC; CDR3aa: CASTQGQGDYGYTF
v_gene: TRBV18; d_gene: .; abundance: .; len: 13; j_gene: TRBJ2-7; CDR3nt: TGTGCCAGCTCACGTGACAGACACTACGAGCAGTACTTC; CDR3aa: CASSRDRHYEQYF
v_gene: TRBV19; d_gene: .; abundance: .; len: 14; j_gene: TRBJ1-2; CDR3nt: TGTGCCAGTAACCCCGTGGGCAACCTCTATGGCTACACCTTC; CDR3aa: CASNPVGNLYGYTF
v_gene: TRBV5-1; d_gene: TRBD2; abundance: .; len: 14; j_gene: TRBJ2-7; CDR3nt: TGCGCCAGCAGCTTGGCGGGAGGTAGCGGCGAGCAGTACTTC; CDR3aa: CASSLAGGSGEQYF
v_gene: TRBV10-3; d_gene: TRBD1; abundance: .; len: 14; j_gene: TRBJ2-7; CDR3nt: TGTGCCACCCTACTGGACCAGGGGGAGTACGAGCAGTACTTC; CDR3aa: CATLLDQGEYEQYF
v_gene: TRBV9; d_gene: .; abundance: .; len: 17; j_gene: TRBJ1-4; CDR3nt: TGTGCCAGCAGCCCGGACTCAACGGGAGAACATAATGAAAAACTGTTTTTT; CDR3aa: CASSPDSTGEHNEKLFF
v_gene: TRBV4-1; d_gene: .; abundance: .; len: 19; j_gene: TRBJ2-2; CDR3nt: TGCGCCAGCAGCCAAGATCGTAGTTGGGCCGGACGGGACACCGGGGAGCTGTTTTTT; CDR3aa: CASSQDRSWAGRDTGELFF
v_gene: TRBV7-6; d_gene: .; abundance: .; len: 14; j_gene: TRBJ2-7; CDR3nt: TGTGCCAGCAGCTACCAGGCGGGGTCCGACGAGCAGTACTTC; CDR3aa: CASSYQAGSDEQYF
v_gene: TRBV9; d_gene: TRBD1; abundance: .; len: 19; j_gene: TRBJ1-2; CDR3nt: TGTGCCAGCAGCGAGGGGACCGGGACAGGGGGTTTGGCCCCCTATGGCTACACCTTC; CDR3aa: CASSEGTGTGGLAPYGYTF
v_gene: TRBV4-1; d_gene: TRBD2; abundance: few; len: 16; j_gene: TRBJ2-3; CDR3nt: TGCGCCAGCAGCCTCACTAGCGGGGGGCCTACAGATACGCAGTATTTT; CDR3aa: CASSLTSGGPTDTQYF
v_gene: TRBV5-1; d_gene: TRBD1; abundance: .; len: 16; j_gene: TRBJ2-5; CDR3nt: TGCGCCAGCAGCCTAACGACAGGGTGGGGGCAAGAGACCCAGTACTTC; CDR3aa: CASSLTTGWGQETQYF
v_gene: TRBV14; d_gene: .; abundance: .; len: 16; j_gene: TRBJ2-5; CDR3nt: TGTGCCAGCAGCCTCGGGACACCTTTTGGGCAAGAGACCCAGTACTTC; CDR3aa: CASSLGTPFGQETQYF
v_gene: TRBV4-1; d_gene: TRBD2; abundance: .; len: 18; j_gene: TRBJ2-3; CDR3nt: TGCGCCAGCAGCCAAGAATGGGTCAGCGGGGGGTACACAGATACGCAGTATTTT; CDR3aa: CASSQEWVSGGYTDTQYF
v_gene: TRBV6-1; d_gene: .; abundance: .; len: 17; j_gene: TRBJ2-1; CDR3nt: TGTGCCAGCAGTGTATGGGTCCCAAATTTTCAAGGCAATGAGCAGTTCTTC; CDR3aa: CASSVWVPNFQGNEQFF
v_gene: TRBV9; d_gene: .; abundance: .; len: 16; j_gene: TRBJ2-1; CDR3nt: TGTGCCAGCAGCGATTCGGGCATTTCTGCCTACAATGAGCAGTTCTTC; CDR3aa: CASSDSGISAYNEQFF
v_gene: TRBV6-5; d_gene: TRBD1; abundance: .; len: 15; j_gene: TRBJ1-2; CDR3nt: TGTGCCAGCAGTCCCGGGACAGGGAATCGCTATGGCTACACCTTC; CDR3aa: CASSPGTGNRYGYTF
v_gene: TRBV11-3; d_gene: .; abundance: .; len: 15; j_gene: TRBJ2-1; CDR3nt: TGTGCCAGCAGCCCCAAAGGGGGAATCTTCAATGAGCAGTTCTTC; CDR3aa: CASSPKGGIFNEQFF
v_gene: TRBV28; d_gene: .; abundance: .; len: 12; j_gene: TRBJ1-4; CDR3nt: TGTGCCAGCCTCAATAATAATGAAAAACTGTTTTTT; CDR3aa: CASLNNNEKLFF
v_gene: TRBV9; d_gene: .; abundance: .; len: 16; j_gene: TRBJ2-7; CDR3nt: TGTGCCAGCAGCGCCTACTACAGGGTAACTCGGGACGAGCAGTACTTC; CDR3aa: CASSAYYRVTRDEQYF
v_gene: TRBV6-6; d_gene: .; abundance: .; len: 14; j_gene: TRBJ2-3; CDR3nt: TGTGCCAGCAGCTACTCCGCTTTAAGGCATACGCAGTATTTT; CDR3aa: CASSYSALRHTQYF
v_gene: TRBV13; d_gene: TRBD1; abundance: few; len: 13; j_gene: TRBJ2-5; CDR3nt: TGTGCCAGCGGGACAGGGCAACAAGAGACCCAGTACTTC; CDR3aa: CASGTGQQETQYF
v_gene: TRBV5-1; d_gene: TRBD1; abundance: .; len: 14; j_gene: TRBJ2-7; CDR3nt: TGCGCCAGCAGCTTAGGGACAGGCTCTCTGGAGCAGTACTTC; CDR3aa: CASSLGTGSLEQYF
v_gene: TRBV11-2; d_gene: .; abundance: .; len: 13; j_gene: TRBJ2-7; CDR3nt: TGTGCCAGCAGAAGGGGCAAAACCTACGAGCAGTACTTC; CDR3aa: CASRRGKTYEQYF
v_gene: TRBV5-1; d_gene: .; abundance: few; len: 12; j_gene: TRBJ1-2; CDR3nt: TGCGCCAGCAGCCCCGGGGCGGGAGGCTACACCTTC; CDR3aa: CASSPGAGGYTF
v_gene: TRBV7-2; d_gene: .; abundance: .; len: 13; j_gene: TRBJ2-5; CDR3nt: TGTGCCAGCAGCCCCAGGCACGGGGAGACCCAGTACTTC; CDR3aa: CASSPRHGETQYF
v_gene: TRBV9; d_gene: .; abundance: few; len: 14; j_gene: TRBJ2-7; CDR3nt: TGTGCCAGCAGCGTAGGGTCAGAAAGCTACGAGCAGTACTTC; CDR3aa: CASSVGSESYEQYF
v_gene: TRBV2; d_gene: .; abundance: .; len: 16; j_gene: TRBJ2-2; CDR3nt: TGTGCCAGCAGTGAGGTACAGGGCAGGTATACCGGGGAGCTGTTTTTT; CDR3aa: CASSEVQGRYTGELFF
v_gene: TRBV9; d_gene: .; abundance: .; len: 15; j_gene: TRBJ1-1; CDR3nt: TGTGCCAGCAGCGTAGGTTCGGTAGGCTTGGCTGAAGCTTTCTTT; CDR3aa: CASSVGSVGLAEAFF
v_gene: TRBV14; d_gene: .; abundance: .; len: 16; j_gene: TRBJ2-5; CDR3nt: TGTGCCAGCAGCCAAGATGGATCAGAAACGCAAGAGACCCAGTACTTC; CDR3aa: CASSQDGSETQETQYF
v_gene: TRBV2; d_gene: TRBD2; abundance: few; len: 17; j_gene: TRBJ2-2; CDR3nt: TGTGCCAGCAAAGCCGTTAGCGGGGGTCCCAGGACCGGGGAGCTGTTTTTT; CDR3aa: CASKAVSGGPRTGELFF
v_gene: TRBV18; d_gene: TRBD2; abundance: .; len: 15; j_gene: TRBJ2-1; CDR3nt: TGTGCCAGCTCCCGGGGGACTAGCGGGAGCAATGAGCAGTTCTTC; CDR3aa: CASSRGTSGSNEQFF
v_gene: TRBV5-1; d_gene: .; abundance: few; len: 16; j_gene: TRBJ1-2; CDR3nt: TGCGCCAGCAGCTTGGGGCGGGGGTTCGGTGACTATGGCTACACCTTC; CDR3aa: CASSLGRGFGDYGYTF
v_gene: TRBV10-1; d_gene: .; abundance: .; len: 15; j_gene: TRBJ2-2; CDR3nt: TGCGCCAGCAGTGAATGGGATCATCCGACCGGGGAGCTGTTTTTT; CDR3aa: CASSEWDHPTGELFF
v_gene: TRBV7-6; d_gene: .; abundance: once; len: 16; j_gene: TRBJ2-1; CDR3nt: TGTGCCAGCAGTACCCCTATATTGGACCAGTACAATGAGCAGTTCTTC; CDR3aa: CASSTPILDQYNEQFF
v_gene: TRBV28; d_gene: TRBD1; abundance: few; len: 15; j_gene: TRBJ2-7; CDR3nt: TGTGCCAGCAGTTCGCCGGGACAGGGCAAAGGGGAGCAGTACTTC; CDR3aa: CASSSPGQGKGEQYF
v_gene: TRBV19; d_gene: .; abundance: few; len: 14; j_gene: TRBJ1-6; CDR3nt: TGTGCCAGTAGTATCGGGGCAAACAATTCACCCCTCCACTTT; CDR3aa: CASSIGANNSPLHF
v_gene: TRBV25-1; d_gene: .; abundance: .; len: 13; j_gene: TRBJ2-3; CDR3nt: TGTGCCAGCACGACCGCATCCACAGATACGCAGTATTTT; CDR3aa: CASTTASTDTQYF
v_gene: TRBV6-6; d_gene: TRBD1; abundance: once; len: 14; j_gene: TRBJ2-7; CDR3nt: TGTGCCAGCAGTCTCGCGACAGGGGGCTACGAGCAGTACTTC; CDR3aa: CASSLATGGYEQYF
v_gene: TRBV5-4; d_gene: TRBD2; abundance: few; len: 15; j_gene: TRBJ2-1; CDR3nt: TGTGCCAGCACCCCATCTAGCGGGGGATGGAATGAGCAGTTCTTC; CDR3aa: CASTPSSGGWNEQFF
v_gene: TRBV19; d_gene: .; abundance: once; len: 15; j_gene: TRBJ1-2; CDR3nt: TGTGCCAGTAGTATTGCGTCCGGATTCAACTATGGCTACACCTTC; CDR3aa: CASSIASGFNYGYTF
v_gene: TRBV19; d_gene: .; abundance: few; len: 13; j_gene: TRBJ1-2; CDR3nt: TGTGCCAGTACTCCGAGACAGGTCTATGGCTACACCTTC; CDR3aa: CASTPRQVYGYTF
v_gene: TRBV6-1; d_gene: TRBD1; abundance: few; len: 15; j_gene: TRBJ2-7; CDR3nt: TGTGCCAGCAGTGGGGGCGGGACAGGGGTCTACGAGCAGTACTTC; CDR3aa: CASSGGGTGVYEQYF
v_gene: TRBV18; d_gene: .; abundance: .; len: 14; j_gene: TRBJ1-4; CDR3nt: TGTGCCAGCTCACCGGGAAGGGGGGTTGAAAAACTGTTTTTT; CDR3aa: CASSPGRGVEKLFF
v_gene: TRBV6-1; d_gene: .; abundance: .; len: 13; j_gene: TRBJ1-1; CDR3nt: TGTGCCAGCAGTGAAGTGGGGGCCACTGAAGCTTTCTTT; CDR3aa: CASSEVGATEAFF
v_gene: TRBV18; d_gene: TRBD2; abundance: .; len: 15; j_gene: TRBJ2-2; CDR3nt: TGTGCCAGCTCACCCTCAACTAGCGGCACCGGGGAGCTGTTTTTT; CDR3aa: CASSPSTSGTGELFF
v_gene: TRBV9; d_gene: .; abundance: .; len: 14; j_gene: TRBJ1-1; CDR3nt: TGTGCCAGCAGCCTCATACTAGAAAACACTGAAGCTTTCTTT; CDR3aa: CASSLILENTEAFF